This T cell receptor (beta chain) was sequenced for a study of T cells in Graves' hyperthyroidism and ophthalmopathy. The CDR3 contains 13 residues. The germline gives CDR1 DFQATT, CDR2 SNEGSKA (reference sequence). The V gene end was trimmed by 6 bases and the J gene end by 6 bases; junction bases not matched to a gene: 6. This clonotype was recorded many times. The TCR beta CDR3 regions underwent amplification using RNA transcripts as the source. HTBI primers were used for first-round RT-PCR of the TCR CDR3. TCRdb reprocessed the multiplex PCR reads with MiXCR, giving one entry per CDR3 protein. Among around 380,000 distinct CDR3 sequences, roughly 14% were seen once, and the ten largest hold around 21%.

The rearrangement uses TRBV20-1 and TRBJ2-1; TRBD2 matches at 9 bases. The sequenced sample consisted of blood. This clonotype was obtained from a man aged 25 to 40 with Graves' hyperthyroidism that later progressed to Graves' ophthalmopathy. The CDR3 coding sequence is TGCAGTGCCGCGGGACTAGCCCGCAATGAGCAGTTCTTC. Translated, it gives CSAAGLARNEQFF.